The present T cell receptor beta chain was sequenced within a study of shared clonotypes between healthy human individuals (dated by TCRdb to the early 2020s). A note on the overall study: The cohort included three men and a couple of women between 18 and 49 years of age. The study deeply sequenced blood TCR repertoires of five healthy adults to estimate repertoire size and the extent of clonotype sharing between individuals. Per donor, leukapheresis produced somewhere between about 0.94 and 9 billion PBMCs. Libraries were prepared and TCR repertoires were sequenced by different laboratories using diverse techniques, in order to increase sequencing depth and limit assay-specific biases. For each donor, CD4 naive and CD4 memory were each given three plates, CD8 naive was given two plates, and CD8 memory was given one plate. Paper-wide results and their limitations: When several donors were compared, the shared fraction of clonotypes was approximately 5% for naive CD4, 3.5% for naive CD8, more than 2% for memory CD4, and 0.35% to 0.4% for memory CD8. Sampling was limited to blood, and TCR repertoires in tissue likely differ from TCR repertoires in blood. Because the study included a small number of donors, the genetic and exposure-history diversity represented was limited. Based on pairwise subsampling, the degree of clonotype sharing among donors was expected to be affected by sequencing depth. Even with the large sequencing depth, rarefaction of the sorted-subset datasets indicated that sequencing was incomplete. Compared with non-shared clonotypes, clonotypes shared by all four sorted-subset donors had higher generation probabilities. Estimated clonotype richness was generally larger for naive than for memory subsets.

TCR CDR3 regions were amplified from genomic DNA by multiplex PCR using the deep immunoSEQ assay. Extracted genomic DNA from each cell subset was distributed evenly across all wells of several immunoSEQ 96-well plates, and each plate was treated as a replicate. Each replicate PCR for sorted subsets received about 210 ng genomic DNA, equal to roughly 30,000 T cell genomes. Purified libraries were quantified with a Qubit 3.0 fluorometer, sized on a Bioanalyzer 2100, and re-quantified with the KAPA Library Quantification kit. Every immunoSEQ 96-well plate was sequenced on a separate single-read 150-cycle Illumina NextSeq 550 flow cell. The original methods were these. The immunoSEQ output contained only junctional sequences without quality scores, so filtering could not match that applied to full-length reads. To assign V/J genes and CDR3, sequences were annotated against IMGT germline references using PyIR, a Python wrapper for IgBLAST v1.9. Any read was removed if the V/J assignment was weak (E-value above 1e-6), the CDR3 was missing, or the read contained stop codons, out-of-frame junctions, or ambiguous translated residues. V3J clonotypes were defined by identical inferred V gene, J gene, and CDR3 amino acid sequence. Percentage overlap between repertoires was computed as shared unique clonotypes divided by the size of the smaller repertoire. Three approaches were used to assess repertoire richness: RTK rarefaction, the Chao1 estimator, and Recon v2.1 estimates of unobserved clonotypes. For all TCRbeta clonotypes obtained by the gDNA method from a few donors, generation probabilities were computed with OLGA. Imported from immuneACCESS, the table was reduced by TCRdb to in-frame sequences with V and J called. These copies leave out some clones; in studies compared against another copy, an unresolved V gene accounts for under half, and the cause of the remainder is not known. For V, J and clone size, that table is used; D and trimming come from the DNA. The sample contains some 2,500,000 clones, 90% to 95% of them found a single time. The ten largest clones represent about 0.34% of the sample.

As concerns this clone: Its antigen specificity is not known. Per-base qualities were not stored, and no clone one base away is much larger.

The donors were healthy, HIV-negative adults with no recently reported acute infections or vaccinations. Every donor was a Caucasian adult residing in Nashville, Tennessee, USA. CD4+ T cells were enriched by magnetic negative selection, after which naive cells were positively selected on CD45RA and the negative fraction was taken as the memory subset. Blood was obtained by leukapheresis, after which PBMCs were separated by Ficoll-Histopaque density gradient centrifugation and cryopreserved in liquid nitrogen vapor phase. Analytical flow cytometry was used to check the purity and quantity of every magnetically sorted T cell population. From each sorted fraction, genomic DNA was isolated and quantified by UV absorbance on a Nanodrop 2000c. The CDR3 runs 15 residues from the cysteine to the phenylalanine. The entry retains the CDR3 DNA only, 45 bases that are in frame from base 1. V loses 5 bases at its end and J loses 13 bases; junction bases beyond the gene matches: 12. CDR1 and CDR2 are drawn from the germline V gene: MDHEN, SYDVKM.

What was sequenced was naive CD4+ T cells from PBMCs. In the paper's terms, the cell subset or site label means: CD45RA+ positively selected. The receptor was isolated from a young man in good health. Some clones in this sample may be carry-over from other donors' samples. The chain was built from TRBV28 and TRBJ2-1, with TRBD2 identical over 12 junction bases. The nucleotide sequence is given as TGTGCCAGCAGTGAATACGGGAGGACTAGCGGGAAACAGTTCTTC. This translates into CASSEYGRTSGKQFF. Extended through the reference TRBV28 and TRBJ2-1 proteins, this CDR3 yields the full variable domain: DVKVTQSSRYLVKRTGEKVFLECVQDMDHENMFWYRQDPGLGLRLIYFSYDVKMKEKGDIPEGYSVSREKKERFSLILESASTNQTSMYLCASSEYGRTSGKQFFGPGTRLTVL.